The present T cell receptor (beta chain) was sequenced within a study of T-cell memory formation after mild COVID-19. Using its own MiXCR run on the 5' RACE reads, TCRdb lists one record per CDR3 protein. The repertoire has 200,000 to 300,000 distinct CDR3 sequences, about 16% of them found once; the top ten carry 2.1%. Germline values: CDR1 MNHEY, CDR2 SVGEGT. CDR3 length equals 13 residues. Notes on this clonotype: One end of the junction is discordant with germline, which a read error may explain.

The sequenced sample was PBMCs or a T cell subset sorted from them (not recorded which). The chain recombines TRBV6-2 or TRBV6-3 with TRBJ2-1; perhaps TRBD2 as D (7 bases). This TCR derives from an adult woman who had mild COVID-19 (a few samples of this study predate the infection). Cell type and time point are not known. Here the CDR3 DNA reads TGTGCCAGCAGTCCATCCACGGGGGGCCTTATCTCCTTC. This encodes CASSPSTGGLISF.